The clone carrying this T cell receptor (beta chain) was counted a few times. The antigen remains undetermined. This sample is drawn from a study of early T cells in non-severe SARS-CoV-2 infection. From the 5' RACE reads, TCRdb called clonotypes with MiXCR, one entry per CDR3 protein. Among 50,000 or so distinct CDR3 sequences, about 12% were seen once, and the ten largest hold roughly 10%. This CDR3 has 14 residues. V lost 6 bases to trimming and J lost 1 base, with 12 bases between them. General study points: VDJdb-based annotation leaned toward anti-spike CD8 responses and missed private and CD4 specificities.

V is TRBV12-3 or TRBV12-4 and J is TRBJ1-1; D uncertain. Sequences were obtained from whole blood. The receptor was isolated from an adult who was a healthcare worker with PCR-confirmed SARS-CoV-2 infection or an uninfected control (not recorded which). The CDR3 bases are TGTGCCAGCAGCCTTGTGGTACAGAACACTGAAGCTTTCTTT. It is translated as CASSLVVQNTEAFF.